This TCR beta chain is from a study of blood T cell repertoires in COVID-19. Study overall: There were acute and convalescent COVID-19 samples, and they came from the United States, Italy and Spain. PBMCs, B-cell-depleted T cells, or T cells provided the cDNA or gDNA that made up the material.

As processed by the authors: Reference gene primer amplification gave estimated nucleated cell counts. Measured with immunoSEQ multiplex PCR; TCRdb has only the in-frame clones, and not every one. V, J and clone size reflect that table, while D and trimming were determined from the DNA. The table includes approximately 100,000 clones, roughly 92% detected once. This clone was detected once. Sequenced input: peripheral blood. The receptor was derived from a man in his 60s with acute or convalescent COVID-19.

CDR3 sequence: CASSLAMGQNEKLFF. The CDR3 coding sequence is TGTGCCAGCAGCTTAGCAATGGGACAGAATGAAAAACTGTTTTTT. The chain combines TRBV7-9 with TRBJ1-4; TRBD1 matches at 7 bases. This CDR3 comprises 15 residues. V shed 0 bases, J shed 5 bases, and the junction held 3 bases outside the gene matches. Germline V gene data show CDR1 as SEHNR and CDR2 as FQNEAQ (reference sequence).